This TCR beta chain comes out of a study of cytomegalovirus exposure and HLA in healthy donors. The CDR3 totals 15 residues. Germline values: CDR1 GTSNPN, CDR2 SVGIG (reference sequence). Trimming removed 2 bases at V and 0 bases at J, with 11 bases between. Use of 60 Vbeta and 13 Jbeta primers characterized the PCR. Assay used: immunoSEQ multiplex PCR; TCRdb lists only in-frame clones, some missing. Among about 170,000 clones, 82% were seen once, and the ten largest hold 1.5%. This receptor was taken from a male donor in good health and CMV-seronegative. The chain couples TRBV30 to TRBJ1-5; perhaps TRBD1 as D (6 bases). Sequencing was performed on PBMCs. CDR3 DNA sequence: TGTGCCTGGAGTTTAGGACAGCGTAGCAATCAGCCCCAGCATTTT. Residues: CAWSLGQRSNQPQHF.